This is a list of T cell receptor beta chains from one sample in a study of T cells in Graves' hyperthyroidism and ophthalmopathy. One entry per CDR3 protein, called by TCRdb with MiXCR from the multiplex PCR reads. The data show 350,000 or so distinct CDR3 sequences, with around 23% seen just once and around 48% held by the top ten. Sequencing was performed on blood. The receptors here all came from a woman aged 45-60 years with Graves' hyperthyroidism. Both conserved end residues are part of each CDR3. The D gene is left open where the match is weak.

TRBV11-1	TRBJ2-7	.	CASSSGRIQYF
TRBV19	TRBJ2-5	.	CATRPDTQETQYF
TRBV20-1	TRBJ1-1	.	CSALYLRTVFTEAFF
TRBV6-5	TRBJ1-3	.	CASSSRGASGNTIYF
TRBV3-1	TRBJ2-2	.	CASSQGVPGGTGGLFF
TRBV6-1	TRBJ1-5	TRBD1	CARRQGARQPQHF
TRBV11-3	TRBJ2-1	TRBD2	CASSALAGGRNEQFF
TRBV11-2	TRBJ2-7	TRBD1	CASTRDRASYEQYF
TRBV20-1	TRBJ2-2	.	CSARRRENTGELFF
TRBV5-1	TRBJ2-1	TRBD2	CASSSRTSGVPEQFF
TRBV6-1	TRBJ1-1	.	CASINDGEAFF
TRBV28	TRBJ2-7	TRBD2	CASSFSGRVYEQYF
TRBV6-1	TRBJ1-1	TRBD1	CASSATGGNTEAFF
TRBV20-1	TRBJ2-1	TRBD2	CSAPAGGRNGEQFF
TRBV2	TRBJ2-1	TRBD1	CASGETGVSYNEQFF
TRBV6-1	TRBJ2-1	.	CASTRGIYEQFF
TRBV10-3	TRBJ1-5	.	CASREINQPQHF
TRBV6-1	TRBJ1-1	.	CASSDRKSVAFF
TRBV20-1	TRBJ2-1	.	CSARQLAASSYNEQFF
TRBV7-9	TRBJ2-1	TRBD2	CASNQAGGGNEQFF
TRBV20-1	TRBJ2-2	TRBD2	CSAGRARGATGELFF
TRBV5-4	TRBJ1-2	.	CASSLVGGGSYGYTF
TRBV29-1	TRBJ1-1	.	CSVTGGMNTEAFF
TRBV20-1	TRBJ2-7	.	CSAPRSSYEQYF
TRBV20-1	TRBJ2-7	.	CSASRLRSYEQYF
TRBV18	TRBJ2-1	TRBD1	CASSPRGQGANNEQFF
TRBV5-8	TRBJ2-2	.	CASSLNRISPGELFF
TRBV20-1	TRBJ1-2	TRBD1	CSAGGQEPNYGYTF
TRBV20-1	TRBJ2-1	TRBD2	CSARRVAGTGQFF
TRBV2	TRBJ2-5	.	CASSEGAWETQYF
TRBV20-1	TRBJ2-7	TRBD2	CSARDGLAGGIYEQYF
TRBV11-3	TRBJ2-1	.	CASSLPTKPAFF
TRBV7-8	TRBJ1-1	.	CASSSRGRANTEAFF
TRBV6-1	TRBJ1-2	TRBD1	CASTTGEVGYTF
TRBV6-1	TRBJ2-1	TRBD1	CASGQGSSYNEQFF
TRBV12-3/TRBV12-4	TRBJ1-1	TRBD1	CASSLAGGSPEAFF
TRBV20-1	TRBJ1-2	.	CSASAARPGYTF